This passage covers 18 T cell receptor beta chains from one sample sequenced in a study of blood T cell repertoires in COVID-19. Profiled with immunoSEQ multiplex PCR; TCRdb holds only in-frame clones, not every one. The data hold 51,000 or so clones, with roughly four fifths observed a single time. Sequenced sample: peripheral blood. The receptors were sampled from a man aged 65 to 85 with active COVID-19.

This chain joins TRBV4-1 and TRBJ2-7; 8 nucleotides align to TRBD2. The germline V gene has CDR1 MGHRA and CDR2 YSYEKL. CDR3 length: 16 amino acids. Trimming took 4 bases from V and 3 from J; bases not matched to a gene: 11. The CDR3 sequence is CASSRVAGISNYEQYF. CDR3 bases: TGCGCCAGCAGCCGAGTAGCGGGGATCTCCAACTACGAGCAGTACTTC.

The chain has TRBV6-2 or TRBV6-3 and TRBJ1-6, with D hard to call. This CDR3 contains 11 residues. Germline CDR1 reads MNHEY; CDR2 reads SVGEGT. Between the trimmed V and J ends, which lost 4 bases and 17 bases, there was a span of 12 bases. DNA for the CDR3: TGTGCCAGCAGTTCGGCGGGCGGAGTCCACTTT. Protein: CASSSAGGVHF.

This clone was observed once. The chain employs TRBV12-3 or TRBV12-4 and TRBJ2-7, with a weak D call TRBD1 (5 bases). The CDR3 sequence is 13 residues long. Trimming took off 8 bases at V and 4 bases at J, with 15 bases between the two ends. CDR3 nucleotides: TGTGCCAGCGGTTCGGCAGGGTCGTACGAGCAGTACTTC. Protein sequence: CASGSAGSYEQYF.

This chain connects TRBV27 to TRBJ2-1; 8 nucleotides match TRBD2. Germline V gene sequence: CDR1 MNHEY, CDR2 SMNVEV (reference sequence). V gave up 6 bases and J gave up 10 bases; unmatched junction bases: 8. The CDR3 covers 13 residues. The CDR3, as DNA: TGTGCCAGCAGGGCCGGGGGGGGCCGGGAGCAGTTCTTC. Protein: CASRAGGGREQFF.

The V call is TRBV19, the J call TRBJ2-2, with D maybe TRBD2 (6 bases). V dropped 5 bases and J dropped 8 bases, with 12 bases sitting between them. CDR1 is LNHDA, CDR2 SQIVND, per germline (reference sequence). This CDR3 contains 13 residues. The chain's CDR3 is CASSQGRLGELFF. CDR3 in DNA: TGTGCCAGTAGTCAAGGGAGGCTTGGGGAGCTGTTTTTT.

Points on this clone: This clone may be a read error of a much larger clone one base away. The CDR3 spells CSGQQGAGGNQPQHF. DNA for the CDR3: TGCAGCGGCCAACAGGGGGCGGGGGGCAATCAGCCCCAGCATTTT. The chain carries TRBV29-1 and TRBJ1-5; 9 nucleotides align to TRBD1. The CDR3 totals 15 residues. Looked up from germline, CDR1 is SQVTM and CDR2 is ANQGSEA. V shed 7 bases, J shed 2 bases, and the junction held 9 bases outside the gene matches.

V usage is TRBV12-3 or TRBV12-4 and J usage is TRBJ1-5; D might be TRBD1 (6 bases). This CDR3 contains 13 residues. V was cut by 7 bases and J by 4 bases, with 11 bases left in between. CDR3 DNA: TGTGCCAGCACGTACAGGGAAAATCAGCCCCAGCATTTT. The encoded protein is CASTYRENQPQHF.

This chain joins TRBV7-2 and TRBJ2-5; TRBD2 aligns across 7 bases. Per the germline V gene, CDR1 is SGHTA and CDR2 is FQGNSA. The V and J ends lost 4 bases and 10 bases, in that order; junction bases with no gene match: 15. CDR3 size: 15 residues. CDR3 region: CASSSSGTAPASQYF. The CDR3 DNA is TGTGCCAGCAGCTCGAGCGGGACCGCCCCGGCGAGCCAGTACTTC. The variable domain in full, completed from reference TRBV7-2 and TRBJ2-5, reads GAGVSQSPSNKVTEKGKDVELRCDPISGHTALYWYRQSLGQGLEFLIYFQGNSAPDKSGLPSDRFSAERTGGSVSTLTIQRTQQEDSAVYLCASSSSGTAPASQYFGPGTRLLVL.

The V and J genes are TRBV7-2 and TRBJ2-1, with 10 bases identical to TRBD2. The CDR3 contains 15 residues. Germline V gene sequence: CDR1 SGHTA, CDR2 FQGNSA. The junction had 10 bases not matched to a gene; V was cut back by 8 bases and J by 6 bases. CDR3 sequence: CASGKLAGGPNEQFF. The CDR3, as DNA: TGTGCCAGCGGGAAATTAGCGGGGGGCCCCAATGAGCAGTTCTTC.

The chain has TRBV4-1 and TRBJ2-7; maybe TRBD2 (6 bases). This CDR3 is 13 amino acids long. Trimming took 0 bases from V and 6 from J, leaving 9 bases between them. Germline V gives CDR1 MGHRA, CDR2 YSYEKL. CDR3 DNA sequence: TGCGCCAGCAGCCAAGATGGGGGAGGCGAGCAGTACTTC. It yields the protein CASSQDGGGEQYF.

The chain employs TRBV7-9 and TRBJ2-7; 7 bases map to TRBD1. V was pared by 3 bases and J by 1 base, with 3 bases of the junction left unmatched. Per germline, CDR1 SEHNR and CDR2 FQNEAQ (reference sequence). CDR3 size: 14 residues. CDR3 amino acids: CASSFRDRSYEQYF. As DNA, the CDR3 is TGTGCCAGCAGCTTTCGGGACAGATCCTACGAGCAGTACTTC.

CDR3 protein: CSVELGGLGTQYF. The DNA of the CDR3 is TGCAGCGTTGAACTAGGGGGCCTGGGGACCCAGTACTTC. This rearrangement joins TRBV29-1 to TRBJ2-5; 7 nucleotides agree with TRBD1. The germline V gene has CDR1 SQVTM and CDR2 ANQGSEA. The V and J ends lost 2 bases and 7 bases, in that order; junction bases with no gene match: 7. This CDR3 contains 13 residues.

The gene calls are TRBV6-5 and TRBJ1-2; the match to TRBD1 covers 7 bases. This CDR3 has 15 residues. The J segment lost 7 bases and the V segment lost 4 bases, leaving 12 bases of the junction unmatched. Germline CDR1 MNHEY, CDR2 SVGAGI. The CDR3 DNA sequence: TGTGCCAGCAGTTTTTCCGTGACAGGGCAACGTGGCTACACCTTC. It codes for CASSFSVTGQRGYTF.

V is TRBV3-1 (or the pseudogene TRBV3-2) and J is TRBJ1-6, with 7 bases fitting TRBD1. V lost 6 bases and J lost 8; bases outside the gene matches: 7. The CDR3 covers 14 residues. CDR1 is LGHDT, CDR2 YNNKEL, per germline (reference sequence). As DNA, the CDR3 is TGTGCCAGCAGGCAACAGGGGTACGATTCACCCCTCCACTTT. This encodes CASRQQGYDSPLHF.

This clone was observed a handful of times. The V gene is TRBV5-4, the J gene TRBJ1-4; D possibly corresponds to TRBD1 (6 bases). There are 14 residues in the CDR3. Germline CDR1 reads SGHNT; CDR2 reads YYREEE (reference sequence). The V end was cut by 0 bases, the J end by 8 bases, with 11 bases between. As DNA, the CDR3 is TGTGCCAGCAGCTTGGGAGGGGGGGACGAAAAACTGTTTTTT. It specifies CASSLGGGDEKLFF.

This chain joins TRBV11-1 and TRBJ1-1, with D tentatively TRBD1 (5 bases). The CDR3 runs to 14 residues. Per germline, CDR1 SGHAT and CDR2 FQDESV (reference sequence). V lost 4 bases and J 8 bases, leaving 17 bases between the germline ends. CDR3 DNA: TGTGCCAGCAGCTACGAGCAGGGTGGCTACGAAGCTTTCTTT. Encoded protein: CASSYEQGGYEAFF.

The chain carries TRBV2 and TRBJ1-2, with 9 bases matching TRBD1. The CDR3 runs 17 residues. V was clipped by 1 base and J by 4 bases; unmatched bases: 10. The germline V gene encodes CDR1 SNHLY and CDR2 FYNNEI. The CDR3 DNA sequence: TGTGCCAGCAGTGAAGTCGGGACAGGGAGACGAAGCTATGGCTACACCTTC. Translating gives CASSEVGTGRRSYGYTF.

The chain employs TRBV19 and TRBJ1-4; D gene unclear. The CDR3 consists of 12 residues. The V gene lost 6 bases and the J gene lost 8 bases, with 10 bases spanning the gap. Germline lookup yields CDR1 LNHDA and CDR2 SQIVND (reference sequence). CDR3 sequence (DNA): TGTGCCAGTAGCCTCCGAGGAGAAAAACTGTTTTTT. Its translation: CASSLRGEKLFF.